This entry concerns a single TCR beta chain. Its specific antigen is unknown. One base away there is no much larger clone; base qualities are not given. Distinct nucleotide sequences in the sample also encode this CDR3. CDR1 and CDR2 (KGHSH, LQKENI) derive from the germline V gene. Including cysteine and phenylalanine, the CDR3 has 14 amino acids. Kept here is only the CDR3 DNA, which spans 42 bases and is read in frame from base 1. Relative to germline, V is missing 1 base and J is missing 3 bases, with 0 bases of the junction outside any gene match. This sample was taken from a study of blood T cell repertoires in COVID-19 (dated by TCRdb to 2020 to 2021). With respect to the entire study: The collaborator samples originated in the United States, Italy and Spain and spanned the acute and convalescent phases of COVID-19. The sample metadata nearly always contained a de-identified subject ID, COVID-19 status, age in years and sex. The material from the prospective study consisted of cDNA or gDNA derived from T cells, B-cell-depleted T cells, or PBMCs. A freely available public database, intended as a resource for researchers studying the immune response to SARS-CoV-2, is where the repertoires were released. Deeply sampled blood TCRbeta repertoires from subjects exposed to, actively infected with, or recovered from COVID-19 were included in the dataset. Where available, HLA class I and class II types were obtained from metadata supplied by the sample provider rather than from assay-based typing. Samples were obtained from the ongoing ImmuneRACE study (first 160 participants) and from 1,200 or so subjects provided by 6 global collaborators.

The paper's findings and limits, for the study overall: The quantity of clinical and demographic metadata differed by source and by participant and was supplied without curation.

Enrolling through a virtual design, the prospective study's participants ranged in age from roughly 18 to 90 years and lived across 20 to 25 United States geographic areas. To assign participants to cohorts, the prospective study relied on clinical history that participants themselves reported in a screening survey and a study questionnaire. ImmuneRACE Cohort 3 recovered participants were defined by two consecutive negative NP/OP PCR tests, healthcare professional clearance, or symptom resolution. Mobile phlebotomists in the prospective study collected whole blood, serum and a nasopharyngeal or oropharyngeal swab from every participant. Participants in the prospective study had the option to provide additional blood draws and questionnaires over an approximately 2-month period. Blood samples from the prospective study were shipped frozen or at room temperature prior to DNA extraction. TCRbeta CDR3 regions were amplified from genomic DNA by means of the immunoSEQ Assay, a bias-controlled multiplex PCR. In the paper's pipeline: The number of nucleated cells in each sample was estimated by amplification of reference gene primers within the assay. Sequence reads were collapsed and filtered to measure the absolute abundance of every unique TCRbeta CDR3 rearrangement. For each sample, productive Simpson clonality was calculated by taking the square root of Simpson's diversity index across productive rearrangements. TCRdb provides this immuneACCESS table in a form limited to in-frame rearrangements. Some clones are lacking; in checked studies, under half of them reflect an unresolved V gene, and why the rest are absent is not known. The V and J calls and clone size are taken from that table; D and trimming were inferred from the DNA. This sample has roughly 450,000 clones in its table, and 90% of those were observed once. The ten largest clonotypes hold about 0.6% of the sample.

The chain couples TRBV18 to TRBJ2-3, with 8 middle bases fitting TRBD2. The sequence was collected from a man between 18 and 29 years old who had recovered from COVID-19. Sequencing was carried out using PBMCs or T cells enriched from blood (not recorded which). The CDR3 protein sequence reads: CASSPRGGTDTQYF. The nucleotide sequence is TGTGCCAGCTCACCACGCGGGGGGACAGATACGCAGTATTTT.